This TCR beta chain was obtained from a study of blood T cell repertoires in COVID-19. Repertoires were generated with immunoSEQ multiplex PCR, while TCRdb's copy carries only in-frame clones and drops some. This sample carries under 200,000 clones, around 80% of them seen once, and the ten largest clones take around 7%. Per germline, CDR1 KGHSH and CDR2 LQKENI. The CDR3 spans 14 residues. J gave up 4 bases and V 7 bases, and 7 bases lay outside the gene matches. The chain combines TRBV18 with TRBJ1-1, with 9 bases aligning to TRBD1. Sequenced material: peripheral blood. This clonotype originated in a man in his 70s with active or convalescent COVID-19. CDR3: CASWTETGGTEAFF. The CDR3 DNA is TGTGCCAGCTGGACGGAGACAGGGGGCACTGAAGCTTTCTTT. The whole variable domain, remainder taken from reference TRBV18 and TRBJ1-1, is NAGVMQNPRHLVRRRGQEARLRCSPMKGHSHVYWYRQLPEEGLKFMVYLQKENIIDESGMPKERFSAEFPKEGPSILRIQQVVRGDSAAYFCASWTETGGTEAFFGQGTRLTVV.